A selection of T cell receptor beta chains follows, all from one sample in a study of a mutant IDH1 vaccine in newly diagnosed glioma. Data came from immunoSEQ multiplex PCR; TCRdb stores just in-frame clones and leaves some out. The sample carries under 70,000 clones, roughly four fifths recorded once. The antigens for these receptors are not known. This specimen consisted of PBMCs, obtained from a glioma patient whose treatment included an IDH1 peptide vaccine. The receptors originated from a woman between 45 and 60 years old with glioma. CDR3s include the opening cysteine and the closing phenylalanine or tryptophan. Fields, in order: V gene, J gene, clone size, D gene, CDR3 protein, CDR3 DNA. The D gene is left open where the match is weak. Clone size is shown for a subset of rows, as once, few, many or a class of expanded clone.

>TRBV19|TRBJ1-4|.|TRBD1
CASSIGTANEKLFF
TGTGCCAGTAGTATCGGGACAGCTAATGAAAAACTGTTTTTT
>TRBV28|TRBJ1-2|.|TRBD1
CASSQGAYGYTF
TGTGCCAGCTCACAGGGGGCTTATGGCTACACCTTC
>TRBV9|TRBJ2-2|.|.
CASSQHPGTTTGELFF
TGTGCCAGCAGCCAGCACCCCGGGACAACCACCGGGGAGCTGTTTTTT
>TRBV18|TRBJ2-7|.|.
CASSPPAGLSYEQYF
TGTGCCAGCTCACCACCGGCAGGGTTGTCCTACGAGCAGTACTTC
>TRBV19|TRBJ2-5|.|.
CASGRKEGSETQYF
TGTGCCAGTGGCAGAAAAGAGGGTTCGGAGACCCAGTACTTC
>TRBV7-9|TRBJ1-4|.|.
CASSSQGMDSEKLFF
TGTGCCAGCAGCTCACAGGGAATGGATAGTGAAAAACTGTTTTTT
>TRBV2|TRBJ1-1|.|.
CASSQEGNTEAFF
TGTGCCAGCAGTCAGGAGGGAAACACTGAAGCTTTCTTT
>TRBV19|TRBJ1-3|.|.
CASMAPAGFEGDTIYF
TGTGCCAGTATGGCCCCGGCTGGGTTTGAAGGAGACACCATATATTTT
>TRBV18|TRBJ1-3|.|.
CASSPQQESGGNTIYF
TGTGCCAGCTCACCACAACAGGAGAGCGGGGGAAACACCATATATTTT
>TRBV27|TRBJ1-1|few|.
CASSLKPNTEAFF
TGTGCCAGCAGTTTAAAACCGAACACTGAAGCTTTCTTT
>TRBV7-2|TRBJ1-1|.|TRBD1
CASSPRTGGVTEAFF
TGTGCCAGCAGCCCCAGGACAGGGGGCGTCACTGAAGCTTTCTTT
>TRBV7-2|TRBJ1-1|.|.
CASSLALGHTEAFF
TGTGCCAGCAGCTTAGCCTTGGGACACACTGAAGCTTTCTTT
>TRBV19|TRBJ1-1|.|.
CASSIEAGMNTEAFF
TGTGCCAGTAGTATAGAGGCAGGCATGAACACTGAAGCTTTCTTT
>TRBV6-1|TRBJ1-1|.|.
CASRGTGNTEAFF
TGTGCCAGCAGGGGGACGGGGAACACTGAAGCTTTCTTT
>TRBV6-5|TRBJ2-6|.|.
CASSYDRSGANVLTF
TGTGCCAGCAGTTACGACAGATCTGGGGCCAACGTCCTGACTTTC
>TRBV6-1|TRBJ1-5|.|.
CASSDRPNYQPQHF
TGTGCCAGCAGTGATCGTCCGAATTATCAGCCCCAGCATTTT
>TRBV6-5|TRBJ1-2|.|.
CASRSRGYSEGYTF
TGTGCCAGCAGAAGCAGGGGTTATTCGGAGGGCTACACCTTC
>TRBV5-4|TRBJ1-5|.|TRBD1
CASSLGGTGNSNQPQHF
TGTGCCAGCAGCTTGGGCGGGACAGGGAATAGCAATCAGCCCCAGCATTTT
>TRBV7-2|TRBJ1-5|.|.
CASSREADQPQHF
TGTGCCAGCAGCCGGGAGGCGGATCAGCCCCAGCATTTT
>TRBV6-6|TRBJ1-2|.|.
CASSYLYGMGEGGYTF
TGTGCCAGCAGTTACCTATACGGAATGGGGGAGGGCGGCTACACCTTC
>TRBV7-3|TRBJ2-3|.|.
CASSSQGSTDTQYF
TGTGCCAGCAGCTCACAGGGTAGCACAGATACGCAGTATTTT
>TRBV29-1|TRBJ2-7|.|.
CSVVWVSTYEQYF
TGCAGCGTTGTATGGGTTTCAACCTACGAGCAGTACTTC
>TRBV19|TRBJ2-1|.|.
CASKVRAGSYNEQFF
TGTGCCAGTAAGGTACGGGCAGGGTCATACAATGAGCAGTTCTTC
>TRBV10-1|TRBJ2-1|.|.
CASSESFGGNEQFF
TGCGCCAGCAGTGAGTCGTTTGGGGGCAATGAGCAGTTCTTC
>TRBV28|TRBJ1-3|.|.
CASSTNRDGGNTIYF
TGTGCCAGCAGTACGAACAGGGACGGTGGAAACACCATATATTTT
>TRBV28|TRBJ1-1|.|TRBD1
CASSSHLTGATEAFF
TGTGCCAGCAGTTCCCATCTGACAGGGGCCACTGAAGCTTTCTTT
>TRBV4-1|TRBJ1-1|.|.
CASSQSGTVVEAFF
TGCGCCAGCAGCCAATCCGGGACCGTAGTTGAAGCTTTCTTT
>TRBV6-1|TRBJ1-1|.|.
CASSEYRVMNTEAFF
TGTGCCAGCAGTGAATATAGGGTTATGAACACTGAAGCTTTCTTT
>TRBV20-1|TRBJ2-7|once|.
CSATRDFQYF
TGCAGTGCTACCCGGGACTTTCAGTACTTC
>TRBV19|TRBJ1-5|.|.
CASSTPRQRGDQPQHF
TGTGCCAGTAGTACCCCGAGACAGAGAGGCGATCAGCCCCAGCATTTT
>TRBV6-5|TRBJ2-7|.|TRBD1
CASSAPGQGAYEQYF
TGTGCCAGCAGTGCGCCGGGACAGGGCGCCTACGAGCAGTACTTC
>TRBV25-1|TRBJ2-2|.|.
CASSSSGDYTGELFF
TGTGCCAGCAGTAGCTCGGGTGATTACACCGGGGAGCTGTTTTTT
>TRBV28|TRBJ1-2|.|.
CASSPGHGYTF
TGTGCCAGCAGTCCAGGACACGGCTACACCTTC
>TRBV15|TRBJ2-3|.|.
CATSRETGSTDTQYF
TGTGCCACCAGCAGAGAGACAGGTAGCACAGATACGCAGTATTTT
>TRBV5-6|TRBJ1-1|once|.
CASSPNKLTRGKRTEAFF
TGTGCCAGCAGCCCGAACAAACTCACCAGGGGAAAGAGGACTGAAGCTTTCTTT
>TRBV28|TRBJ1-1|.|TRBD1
CASSLAGQGTEAFF
TGTGCCAGCAGTTTAGCGGGACAGGGCACTGAAGCTTTCTTT